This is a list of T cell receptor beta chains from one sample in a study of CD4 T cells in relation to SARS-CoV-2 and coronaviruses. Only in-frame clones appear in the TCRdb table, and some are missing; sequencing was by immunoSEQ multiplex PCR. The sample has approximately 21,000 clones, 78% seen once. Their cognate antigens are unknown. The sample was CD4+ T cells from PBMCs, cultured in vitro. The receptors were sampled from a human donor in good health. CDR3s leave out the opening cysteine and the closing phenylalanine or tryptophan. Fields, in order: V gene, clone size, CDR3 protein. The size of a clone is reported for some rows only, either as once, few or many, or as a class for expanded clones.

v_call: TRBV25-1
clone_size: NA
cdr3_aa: ASIQNILGPNTEAF

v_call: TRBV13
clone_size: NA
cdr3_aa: ASSLTEVLTYNEQF

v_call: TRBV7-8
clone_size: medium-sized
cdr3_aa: ASSLVPIAGNTIY

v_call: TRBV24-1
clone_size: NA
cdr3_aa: ATSESGRGDIQY

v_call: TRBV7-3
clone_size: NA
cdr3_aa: ASSFGQGGETQY

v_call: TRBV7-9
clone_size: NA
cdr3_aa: ASTIMTSGQETQY

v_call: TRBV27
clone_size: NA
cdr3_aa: ASSPPWAYEQY

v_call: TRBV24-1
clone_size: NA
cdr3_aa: ATSDLAGNEQF

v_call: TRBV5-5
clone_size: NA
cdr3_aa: ASSLAGGSQETQY

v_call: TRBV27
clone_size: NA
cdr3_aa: ASRGGTGVETQY

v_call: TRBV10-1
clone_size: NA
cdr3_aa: ASSDSRGYQETQY

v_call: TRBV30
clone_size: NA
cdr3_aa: AWSVAGDTIY

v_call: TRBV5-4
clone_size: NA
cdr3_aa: ASSLSGTEAF

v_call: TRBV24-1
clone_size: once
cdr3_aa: ATSAPASGRAMGELF

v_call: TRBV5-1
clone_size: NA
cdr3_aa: ASSQGLSSYNEQF

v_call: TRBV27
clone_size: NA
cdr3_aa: ASSFPGTRANEQF

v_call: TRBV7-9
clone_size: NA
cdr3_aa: ASSLQTTGPVAF

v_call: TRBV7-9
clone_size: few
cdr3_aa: ASSAGEEQY

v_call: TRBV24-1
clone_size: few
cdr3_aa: ATSGTGANYGYT

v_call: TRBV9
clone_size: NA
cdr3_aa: ASGSGAQETQY

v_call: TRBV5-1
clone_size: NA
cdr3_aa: ASRSQGLDYGYT

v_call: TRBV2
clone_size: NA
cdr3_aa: ASRGDSYNEQF

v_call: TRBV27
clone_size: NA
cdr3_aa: ATTRGSYEQY

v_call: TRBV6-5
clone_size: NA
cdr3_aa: ASSYLRTGYLNEQF

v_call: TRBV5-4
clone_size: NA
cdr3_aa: ASSLPTSGRRTDTQY

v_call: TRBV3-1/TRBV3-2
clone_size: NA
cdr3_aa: ASTSDRSPYEQY

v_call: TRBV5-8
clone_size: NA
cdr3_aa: ASSILTGRTEAF

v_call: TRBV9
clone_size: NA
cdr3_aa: ASSVTRGEQF

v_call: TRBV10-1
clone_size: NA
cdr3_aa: ASSPGLLTQY

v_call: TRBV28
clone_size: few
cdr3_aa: ASSLPALQGAGNQPQH

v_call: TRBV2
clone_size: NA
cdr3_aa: ASSDLQRDTEAF

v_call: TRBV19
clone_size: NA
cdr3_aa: ASSNGDVGYYGYT

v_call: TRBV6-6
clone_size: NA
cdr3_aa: ASRRTGESNQPQH

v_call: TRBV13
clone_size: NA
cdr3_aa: ASSLGGQGANYGYT

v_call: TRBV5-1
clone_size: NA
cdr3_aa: ASSPSGTSGTGELF

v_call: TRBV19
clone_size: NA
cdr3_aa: ASMPAGSSTDTQY

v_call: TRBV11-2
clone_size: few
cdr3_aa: ASSLGLNTEAF

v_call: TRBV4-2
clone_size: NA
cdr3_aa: ASSQDTDNEQF

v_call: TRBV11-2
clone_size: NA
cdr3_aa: ASSLKLPTTGELF

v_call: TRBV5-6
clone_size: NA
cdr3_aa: ASSFLGRTNTGELF